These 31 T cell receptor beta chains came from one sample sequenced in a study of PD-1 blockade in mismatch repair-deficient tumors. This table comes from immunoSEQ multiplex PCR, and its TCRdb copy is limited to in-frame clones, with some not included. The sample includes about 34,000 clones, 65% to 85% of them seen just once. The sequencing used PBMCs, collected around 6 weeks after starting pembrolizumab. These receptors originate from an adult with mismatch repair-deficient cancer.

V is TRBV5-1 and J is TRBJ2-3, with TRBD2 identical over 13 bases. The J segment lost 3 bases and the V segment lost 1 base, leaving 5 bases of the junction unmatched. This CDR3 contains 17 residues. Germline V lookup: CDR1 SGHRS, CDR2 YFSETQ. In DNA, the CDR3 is TGCGCCAGCAGCTTGAAAACTAGCGGGAGGGCAACAGATACGCAGTATTTT. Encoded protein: CASSLKTSGRATDTQYF.

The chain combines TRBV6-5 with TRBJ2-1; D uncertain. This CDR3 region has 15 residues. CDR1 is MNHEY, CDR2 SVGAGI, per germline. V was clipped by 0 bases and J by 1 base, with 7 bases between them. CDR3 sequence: CASSYSALSYNEQFF. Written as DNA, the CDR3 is TGTGCCAGCAGTTACTCGGCCCTTTCCTACAATGAGCAGTTCTTC.

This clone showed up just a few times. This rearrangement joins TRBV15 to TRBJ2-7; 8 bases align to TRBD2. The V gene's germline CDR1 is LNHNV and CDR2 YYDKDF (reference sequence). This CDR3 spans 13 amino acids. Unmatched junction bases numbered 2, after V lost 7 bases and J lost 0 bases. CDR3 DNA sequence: TGTGCCACCATGAGCGGGGGCTCCTACGAGCAGTACTTC. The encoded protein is CATMSGGSYEQYF.

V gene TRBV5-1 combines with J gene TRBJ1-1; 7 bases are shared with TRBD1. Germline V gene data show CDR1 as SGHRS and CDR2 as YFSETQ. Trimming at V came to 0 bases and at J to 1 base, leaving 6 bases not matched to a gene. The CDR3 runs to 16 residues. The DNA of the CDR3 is TGCGCCAGCAGCTTGGCGGGAGGGGGCCCGAACACTGAAGCTTTCTTT. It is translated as CASSLAGGGPNTEAFF.

The CDR3 DNA reads TGTGCCAGTAGATTCGGGACTAGCGGGACCGGGGAGCTGTTTTTT. The encoded protein is CASRFGTSGTGELFF. V gene TRBV19 combines with J gene TRBJ2-2, with TRBD2 identical over 12 bases. The germline gives CDR1 LNHDA, CDR2 SQIVND (reference sequence). The CDR3 sequence is 15 residues long. The J segment lost 5 bases and the V segment lost 6 bases, leaving 4 bases of the junction unmatched. Drawing the rest from reference TRBV19 and TRBJ2-2, the complete variable domain is DGGITQSPKYLFRKEGQNVTLSCEQNLNHDAMYWYRQDPGQGLRLIYYSQIVNDFQKGDIAEGYSVSREKKESFPLTVTSAQKNPTAFYLCASRFGTSGTGELFFGEGSRLTVL.

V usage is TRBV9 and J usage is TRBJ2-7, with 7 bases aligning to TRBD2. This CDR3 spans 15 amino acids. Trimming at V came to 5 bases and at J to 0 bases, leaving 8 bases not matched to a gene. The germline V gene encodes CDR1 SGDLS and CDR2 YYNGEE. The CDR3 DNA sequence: TGTGCCAGCAGTCCTACAGCGGGGCACTCCTACGAGCAGTACTTC. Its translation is CASSPTAGHSYEQYF.

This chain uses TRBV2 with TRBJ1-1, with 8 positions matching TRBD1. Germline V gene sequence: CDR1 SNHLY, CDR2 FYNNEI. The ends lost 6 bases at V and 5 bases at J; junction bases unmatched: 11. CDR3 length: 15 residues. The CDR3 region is CASSIFGQGWTEAFF. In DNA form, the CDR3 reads TGTGCCAGCAGCATCTTCGGACAGGGCTGGACTGAAGCTTTCTTT.

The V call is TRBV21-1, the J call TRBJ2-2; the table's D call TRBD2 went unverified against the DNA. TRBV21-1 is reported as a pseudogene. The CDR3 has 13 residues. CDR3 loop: CASSKLGAGELFF. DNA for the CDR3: TGTGCCAGCAGCAAACTGGGAGCCGGGGAGCTGTTTTTT.

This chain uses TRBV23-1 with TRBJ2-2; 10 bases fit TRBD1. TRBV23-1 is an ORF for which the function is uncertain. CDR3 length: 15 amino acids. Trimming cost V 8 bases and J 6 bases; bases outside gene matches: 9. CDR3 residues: CASLQGGQGPGELFF. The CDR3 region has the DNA TGCGCCAGCCTTCAAGGGGGACAGGGGCCCGGGGAGCTGTTTTTT.

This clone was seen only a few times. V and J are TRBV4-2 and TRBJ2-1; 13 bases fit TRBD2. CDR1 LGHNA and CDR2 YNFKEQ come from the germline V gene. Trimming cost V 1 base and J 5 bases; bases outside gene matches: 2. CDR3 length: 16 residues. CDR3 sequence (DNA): TGTGCCAGCAGCCAAGCACTAGCGGGAGGGCACAATGAGCAGTTCTTC. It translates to CASSQALAGGHNEQFF.

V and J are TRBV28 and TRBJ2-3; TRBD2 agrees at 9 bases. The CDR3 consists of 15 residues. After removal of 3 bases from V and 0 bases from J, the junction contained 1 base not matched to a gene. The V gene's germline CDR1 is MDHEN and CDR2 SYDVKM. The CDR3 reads CASSFLAGSTDTQYF. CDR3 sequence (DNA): TGTGCCAGCAGTTTTCTAGCGGGAAGCACAGATACGCAGTATTTT.

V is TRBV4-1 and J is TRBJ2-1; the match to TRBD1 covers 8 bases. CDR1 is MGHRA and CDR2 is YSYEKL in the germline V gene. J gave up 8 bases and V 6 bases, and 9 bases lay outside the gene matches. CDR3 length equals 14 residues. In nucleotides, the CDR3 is TGCGCCAGCAGAGAACAGGGGGGAAGCGATGAGCAGTTCTTC. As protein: CASREQGGSDEQFF.

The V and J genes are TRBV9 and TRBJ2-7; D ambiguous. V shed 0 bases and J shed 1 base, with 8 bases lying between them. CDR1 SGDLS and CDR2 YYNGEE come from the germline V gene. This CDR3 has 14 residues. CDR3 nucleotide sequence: TGTGCCAGCAGCGTAGGGAGCAGATCCTACGAGCAGTACTTC. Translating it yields CASSVGSRSYEQYF.

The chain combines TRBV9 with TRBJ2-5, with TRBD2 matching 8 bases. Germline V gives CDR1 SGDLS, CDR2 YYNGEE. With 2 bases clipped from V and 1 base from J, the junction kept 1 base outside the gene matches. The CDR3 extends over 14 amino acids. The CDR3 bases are TGTGCCAGCAGCGTGACTAGCGCCCAAGAGACCCAGTACTTC. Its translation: CASSVTSAQETQYF. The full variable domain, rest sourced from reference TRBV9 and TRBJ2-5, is DSGVTQTPKHLITATGQRVTLRCSPRSGDLSVYWYQQSLDQGLQFLIQYYNGEERAKGNILERFSAQQFPDLHSELNLSSLELGDSALYFCASSVTSAQETQYFGPGTRLLVL.

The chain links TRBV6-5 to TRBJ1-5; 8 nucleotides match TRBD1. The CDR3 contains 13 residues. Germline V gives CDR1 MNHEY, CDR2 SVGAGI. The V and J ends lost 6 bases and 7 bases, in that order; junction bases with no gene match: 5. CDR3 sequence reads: CASSSGGFQPQHF. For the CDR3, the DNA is TGTGCCAGCAGCTCAGGGGGCTTCCAGCCCCAGCATTTT.

The CDR3 loop is CASSESSGGRTYNEQFF. For the CDR3, the DNA is TGCGCCAGCAGTGAGTCGTCGGGAGGCCGTACCTACAATGAGCAGTTCTTC. This sequence joins TRBV10-1 and TRBJ2-1, with 7 bases fitting TRBD2. J gave up 2 bases and V 0 bases, and 7 bases lay outside the gene matches. This CDR3 contains 17 residues. The germline V gene encodes CDR1 WNHNN and CDR2 SYGVQD (reference sequence).

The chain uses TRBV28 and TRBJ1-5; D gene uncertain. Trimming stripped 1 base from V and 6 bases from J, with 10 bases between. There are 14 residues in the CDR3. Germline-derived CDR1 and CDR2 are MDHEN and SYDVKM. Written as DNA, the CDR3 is TGTGCCAGCAGTTTATTCGACGGGAGTCAGCCCCAGCATTTT. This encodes CASSLFDGSQPQHF.

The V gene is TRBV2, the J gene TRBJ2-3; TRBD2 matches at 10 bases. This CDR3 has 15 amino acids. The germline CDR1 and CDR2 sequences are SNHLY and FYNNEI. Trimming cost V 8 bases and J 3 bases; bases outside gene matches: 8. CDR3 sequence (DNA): TGTGCCAGCTCCTGGGGTAGCGGGAGGACAGATACGCAGTATTTT. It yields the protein CASSWGSGRTDTQYF.

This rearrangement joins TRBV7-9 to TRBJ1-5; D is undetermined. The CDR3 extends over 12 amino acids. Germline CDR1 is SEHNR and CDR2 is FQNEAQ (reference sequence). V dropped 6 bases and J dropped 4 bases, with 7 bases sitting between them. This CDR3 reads CASRSENQPQHF. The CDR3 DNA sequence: TGTGCCAGCAGATCAGAAAATCAGCCCCAGCATTTT.

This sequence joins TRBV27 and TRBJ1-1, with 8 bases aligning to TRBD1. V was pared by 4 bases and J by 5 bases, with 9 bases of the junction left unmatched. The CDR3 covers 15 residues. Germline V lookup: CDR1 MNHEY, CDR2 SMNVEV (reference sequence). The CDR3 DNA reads TGTGCCAGCAGTTCGATCGGACAGGGAGGGACTGAAGCTTTCTTT. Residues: CASSSIGQGGTEAFF.

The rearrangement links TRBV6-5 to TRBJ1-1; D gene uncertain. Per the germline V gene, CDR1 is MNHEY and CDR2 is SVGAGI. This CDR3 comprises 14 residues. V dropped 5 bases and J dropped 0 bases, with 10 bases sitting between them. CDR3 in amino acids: CASSAGGVNTEAFF. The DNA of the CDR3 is TGTGCCAGCAGTGCAGGTGGCGTGAACACTGAAGCTTTCTTT.

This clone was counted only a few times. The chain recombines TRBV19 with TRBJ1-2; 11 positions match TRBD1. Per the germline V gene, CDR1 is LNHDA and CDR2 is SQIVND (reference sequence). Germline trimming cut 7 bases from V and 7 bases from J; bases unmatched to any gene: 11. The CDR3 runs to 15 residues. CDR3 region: CASTPPGQGAGGYTF. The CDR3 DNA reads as TGTGCCAGTACCCCACCAGGACAGGGGGCTGGTGGCTACACCTTC.

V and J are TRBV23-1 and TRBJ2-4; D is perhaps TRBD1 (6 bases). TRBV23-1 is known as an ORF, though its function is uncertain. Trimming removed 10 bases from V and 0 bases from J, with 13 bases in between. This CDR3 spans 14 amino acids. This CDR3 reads CAKKTGVAKNIQYF. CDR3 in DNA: TGCGCCAAAAAGACAGGAGTAGCCAAAAACATTCAGTACTTC.

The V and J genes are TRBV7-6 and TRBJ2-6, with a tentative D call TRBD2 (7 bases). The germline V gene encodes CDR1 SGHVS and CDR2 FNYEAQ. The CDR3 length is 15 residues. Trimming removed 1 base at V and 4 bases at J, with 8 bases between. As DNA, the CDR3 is TGTGCCAGCAGCTTAGGGGGGGGCGGGGCCAACGTCCTGACTTTC. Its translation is CASSLGGGGANVLTF.

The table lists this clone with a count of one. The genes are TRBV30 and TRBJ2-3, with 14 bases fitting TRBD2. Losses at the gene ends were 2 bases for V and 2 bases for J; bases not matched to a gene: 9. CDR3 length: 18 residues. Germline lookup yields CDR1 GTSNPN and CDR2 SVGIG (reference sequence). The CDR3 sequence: CAWSSLTSGRDFTDTQYF. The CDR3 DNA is TGTGCCTGGAGTTCATTGACTAGCGGGAGGGATTTCACAGATACGCAGTATTTT.

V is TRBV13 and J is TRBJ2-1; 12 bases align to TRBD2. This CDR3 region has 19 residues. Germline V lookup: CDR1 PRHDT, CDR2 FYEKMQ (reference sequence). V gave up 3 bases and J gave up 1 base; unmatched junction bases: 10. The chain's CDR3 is CASSFQVTSGSRSYNEQFF. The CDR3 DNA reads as TGTGCCAGCAGCTTTCAAGTGACTAGCGGGAGTAGGTCCTACAATGAGCAGTTCTTC.

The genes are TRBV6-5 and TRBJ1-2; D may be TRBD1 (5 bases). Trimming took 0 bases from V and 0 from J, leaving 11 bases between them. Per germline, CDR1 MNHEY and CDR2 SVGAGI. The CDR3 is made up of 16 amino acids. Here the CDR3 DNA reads TGTGCCAGCAGTTACTCCGGGGGGAGAACTAACTATGGCTACACCTTC. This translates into CASSYSGGRTNYGYTF.

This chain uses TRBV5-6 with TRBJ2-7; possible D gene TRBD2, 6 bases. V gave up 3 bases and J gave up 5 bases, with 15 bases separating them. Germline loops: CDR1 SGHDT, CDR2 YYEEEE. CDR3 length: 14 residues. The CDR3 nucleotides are TGTGCCAGCAGCTCTGTACGGGAGAGGGACGAGCAGTACTTC. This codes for CASSSVRERDEQYF.

The CDR3 nucleotides read TGCGCCAGCAGCTTGACAGGGCCGAACACTGAAGCTTTCTTT. Protein: CASSLTGPNTEAFF. V is TRBV5-1 and J is TRBJ1-1; possible D gene TRBD1, 6 bases. The CDR3 is 14 amino acids. Trimming left V 1 base short and J 1 base short, with 8 bases between. The germline gives CDR1 SGHRS, CDR2 YFSETQ.

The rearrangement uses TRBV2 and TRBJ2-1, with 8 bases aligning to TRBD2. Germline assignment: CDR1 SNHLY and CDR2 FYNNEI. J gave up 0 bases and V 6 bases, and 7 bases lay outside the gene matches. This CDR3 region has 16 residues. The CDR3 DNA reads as TGTGCCAGCAGACGACTAGCGTCCAGCTCCTACAATGAGCAGTTCTTC. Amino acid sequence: CASRRLASSSYNEQFF. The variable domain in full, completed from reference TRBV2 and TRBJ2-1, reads EPEVTQTPSHQVTQMGQEVILRCVPISNHLYFYWYRQILGQKVEFLVSFYNNEISEKSEIFDDQFSVERPDGSNFTLKIRSTKLEDSAMYFCASRRLASSSYNEQFFGPGTRLTVL.

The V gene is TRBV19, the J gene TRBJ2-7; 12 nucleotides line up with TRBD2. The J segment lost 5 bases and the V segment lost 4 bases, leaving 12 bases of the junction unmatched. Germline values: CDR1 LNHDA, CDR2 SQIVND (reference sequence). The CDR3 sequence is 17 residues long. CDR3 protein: CASSTQLAGGSMDEQYF. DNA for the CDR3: TGTGCCAGTAGTACTCAACTAGCGGGAGGAAGCATGGACGAGCAGTACTTC.